This T cell receptor (beta chain) was documented in a study of cytomegalovirus exposure and HLA in healthy donors. PCR involved 60 Vbeta and 13 Jbeta primers. TCRdb's copy holds only in-frame clones and misses some; the assay was immunoSEQ multiplex PCR. Counted here are 150,000 to 200,000 clones, approximately 62% occurring once; the ten biggest clones make up less than 1.5%. This clone was recorded a few times. This sample also contains other DNA sequences that code for the same CDR3. V dropped 1 base and J dropped 0; count of bases not matched to a gene: 3. CDR3 length: 16 amino acids. CDR1 and CDR2 (germline): LGHNA, YNFKEQ.

V usage is TRBV4-2 and J usage is TRBJ2-3; 8 bases align to TRBD1. Material: PBMCs. This TCR came from a man aged 50 or older in good health and CMV-seronegative. CDR3 loop: CASSQGQGTSTDTQYF. The CDR3 DNA sequence: TGTGCCAGCAGCCAAGGACAGGGGACTAGCACAGATACGCAGTATTTT.